The clone carrying this TCR beta chain came up a few times. The CDR3 runs 13 residues. Germline V lookup: CDR1 LNHDA, CDR2 SQIVND (reference sequence). The ends were cut back, 3 bases at V and 8 bases at J, with 10 bases in the middle. The sample comes from a study of blood T cell repertoires in COVID-19. Sequencing was performed with immunoSEQ multiplex PCR; in TCRdb, only in-frame clones are kept and a portion is missing. Altogether about 200,000 clones are present, about 80% being singletons, with the ten largest covering about 8%. This chain joins TRBV19 and TRBJ1-4; TRBD1 might be the D (5 bases). Material for sequencing was peripheral blood. The source of this sequence is a woman in her sixties or seventies with COVID-19, enrolled during active disease. The CDR3 protein is CASSMDIQEKLFF. The CDR3 nucleotides are TGTGCCAGTAGTATGGACATTCAGGAAAAACTGTTTTTT.